This T cell receptor (beta chain) appears in the sequencing data of a study of shared clonotypes between healthy human individuals. The CDR3 runs 14 residues. Germline CDR1 reads MDHEN; CDR2 reads SYDVKM. Trimming pared 1 base from V and 4 bases from J, leaving 10 bases between. Some clones are missing from TCRdb's copy, which holds only in-frame ones; the method was immunoSEQ multiplex PCR. The sample consists of 2 million to 2.5 million clones, 85% to 95% of them appearing once. V gene TRBV28 combines with J gene TRBJ2-5; unclear D gene. The clonotype was recovered from a man younger than 35 in good health. Some clones in this sample may be carry-over from other donors' samples. Sequenced material: naive CD4+ T cells from PBMCs. The subset: CD45RA+ positively selected. This chain's CDR3 is CASSLSPSLETQYF. For the CDR3, the DNA is TGTGCCAGCAGTTTATCCCCTAGTCTAGAGACCCAGTACTTC.